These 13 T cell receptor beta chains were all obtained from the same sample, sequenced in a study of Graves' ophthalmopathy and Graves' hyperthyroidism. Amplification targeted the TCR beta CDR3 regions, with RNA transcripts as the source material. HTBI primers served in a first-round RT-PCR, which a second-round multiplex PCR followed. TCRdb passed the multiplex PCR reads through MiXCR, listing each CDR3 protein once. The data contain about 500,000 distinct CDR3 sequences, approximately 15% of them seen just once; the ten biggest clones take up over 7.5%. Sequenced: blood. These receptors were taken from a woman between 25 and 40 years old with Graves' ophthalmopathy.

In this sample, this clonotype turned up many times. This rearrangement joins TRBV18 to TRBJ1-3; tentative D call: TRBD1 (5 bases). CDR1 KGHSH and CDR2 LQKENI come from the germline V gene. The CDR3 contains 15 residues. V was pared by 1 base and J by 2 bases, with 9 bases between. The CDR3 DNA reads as TGTGCCAGCTCACCACGGAAGGGGACTGGAAACACCATATATTTT. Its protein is CASSPRKGTGNTIYF.

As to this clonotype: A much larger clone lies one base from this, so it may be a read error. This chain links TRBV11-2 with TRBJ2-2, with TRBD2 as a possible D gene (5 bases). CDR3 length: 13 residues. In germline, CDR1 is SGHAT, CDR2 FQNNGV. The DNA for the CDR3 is TGTTCCAGCAGCCCCATAAGGGAGCGGGAGCTGTTTTTT. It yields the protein CSSSPIRERELFF.

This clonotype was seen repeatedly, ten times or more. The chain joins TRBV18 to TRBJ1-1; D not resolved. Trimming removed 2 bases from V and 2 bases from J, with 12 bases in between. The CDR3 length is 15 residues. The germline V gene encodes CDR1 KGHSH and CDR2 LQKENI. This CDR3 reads CASSPLQRINTEAFF. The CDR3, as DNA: TGTGCCAGCTCACCATTACAGAGAATAAACACTGAAGCTTTCTTT. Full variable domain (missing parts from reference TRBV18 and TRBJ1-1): NAGVMQNPRHLVRRRGQEARLRCSPMKGHSHVYWYRQLPEEGLKFMVYLQKENIIDESGMPKERFSAEFPKEGPSILRIQQVVRGDSAAYFCASSPLQRINTEAFFGQGTRLTVV.

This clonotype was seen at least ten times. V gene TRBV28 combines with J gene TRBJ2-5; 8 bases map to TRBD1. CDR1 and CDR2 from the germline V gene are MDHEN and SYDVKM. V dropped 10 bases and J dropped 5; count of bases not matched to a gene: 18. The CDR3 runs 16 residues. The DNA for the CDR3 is TGTGCCATCACACCCCGACAGGGGATGTTCCTGGAGACCCAGTACTTC. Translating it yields CAITPRQGMFLETQYF.

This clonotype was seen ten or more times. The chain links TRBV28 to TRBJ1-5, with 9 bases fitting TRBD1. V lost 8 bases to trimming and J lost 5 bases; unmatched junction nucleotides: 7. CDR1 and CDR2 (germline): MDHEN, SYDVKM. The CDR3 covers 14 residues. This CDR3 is CASLGDREYQPQHF. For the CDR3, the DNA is TGTGCCAGCCTAGGGGACAGGGAATATCAGCCCCAGCATTTT.

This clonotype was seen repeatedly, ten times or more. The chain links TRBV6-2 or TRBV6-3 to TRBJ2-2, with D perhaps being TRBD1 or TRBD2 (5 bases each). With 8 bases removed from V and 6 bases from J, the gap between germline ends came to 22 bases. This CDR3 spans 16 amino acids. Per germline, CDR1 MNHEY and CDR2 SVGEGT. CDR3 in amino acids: CASVSLRQRRSGELFF. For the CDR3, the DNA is TGTGCCAGCGTCTCCTTACGACAGAGGAGGTCCGGGGAGCTGTTTTTT.

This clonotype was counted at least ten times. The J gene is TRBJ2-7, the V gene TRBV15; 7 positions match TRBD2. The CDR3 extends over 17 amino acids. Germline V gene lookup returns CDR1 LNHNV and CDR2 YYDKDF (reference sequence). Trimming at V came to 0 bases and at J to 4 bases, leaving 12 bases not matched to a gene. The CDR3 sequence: CATSRDLLGERGYEQYF. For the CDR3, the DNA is TGTGCCACCAGCAGAGATCTCCTTGGGGAGCGGGGTTACGAGCAGTACTTC.

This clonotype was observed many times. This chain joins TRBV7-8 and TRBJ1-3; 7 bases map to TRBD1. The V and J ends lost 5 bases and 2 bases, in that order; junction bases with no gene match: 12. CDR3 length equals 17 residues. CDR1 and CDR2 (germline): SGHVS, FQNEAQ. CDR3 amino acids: CASSPTRTGRAGNTIYF. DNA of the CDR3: TGTGCCAGCAGCCCCACTCGGACAGGTCGGGCTGGAAACACCATATATTTT. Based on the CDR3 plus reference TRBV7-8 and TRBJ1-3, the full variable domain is GAGVSQSPRYKVAKRGQDVALRCDPISGHVSLFWYQQALGQGPEFLTYFQNEAQLDKSGLPSDRFFAERPEGSVSTLKIQRTQQEDSAVYLCASSPTRTGRAGNTIYFGEGSWLTVV.

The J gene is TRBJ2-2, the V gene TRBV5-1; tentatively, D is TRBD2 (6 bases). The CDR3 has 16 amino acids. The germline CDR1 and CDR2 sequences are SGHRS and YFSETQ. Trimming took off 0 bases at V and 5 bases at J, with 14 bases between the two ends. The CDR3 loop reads CASSLDPGVVTGELFF. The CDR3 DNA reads TGCGCCAGCAGCTTGGATCCGGGAGTAGTAACCGGGGAGCTGTTTTTT.

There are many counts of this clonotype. In DNA, the CDR3 is TGTGCCAGCAGCCCCTACTATGGCGAGCAGTACTTC. It yields the protein CASSPYYGEQYF. The rearrangement uses TRBV2 and TRBJ2-7, with D unclear. Germline CDR1 reads SNHLY; CDR2 reads FYNNEI. Trimming took 6 bases from V and 6 from J, leaving 12 bases between them. The CDR3 length is 12 residues. Full variable domain (remainder filled in from reference TRBV2 and TRBJ2-7): EPEVTQTPSHQVTQMGQEVILRCVPISNHLYFYWYRQILGQKVEFLVSFYNNEISEKSEIFDDQFSVERPDGSNFTLKIRSTKLEDSAMYFCASSPYYGEQYFGPGTRLTVT.

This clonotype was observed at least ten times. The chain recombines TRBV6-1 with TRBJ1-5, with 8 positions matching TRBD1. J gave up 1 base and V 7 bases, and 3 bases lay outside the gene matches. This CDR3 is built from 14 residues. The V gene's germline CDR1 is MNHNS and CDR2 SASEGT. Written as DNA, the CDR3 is TGTGCCAGCAACGACAGGGGAAGCAATCAGCCCCAGCATTTT. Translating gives CASNDRGSNQPQHF.

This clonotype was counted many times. CDR3 in amino acids: CASSYSITEAFF. CDR3 bases: TGTGCCAGCAGTTACTCGATTACTGAAGCTTTCTTT. J is TRBJ1-1 and V is TRBV6-5; the D is unclear. The V gene lost 0 bases and the J gene lost 5 bases, with 4 bases spanning the gap. The CDR3 extends over 12 amino acids. CDR1 is MNHEY, CDR2 SVGAGI, per germline.

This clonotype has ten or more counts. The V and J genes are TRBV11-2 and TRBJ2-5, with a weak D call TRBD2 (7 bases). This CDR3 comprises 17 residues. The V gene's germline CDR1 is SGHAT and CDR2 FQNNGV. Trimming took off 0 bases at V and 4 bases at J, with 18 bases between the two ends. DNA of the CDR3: TGTGCCAGCAGCTTAGATAAGGGGGGGGGTCGTTCAGAGACCCAGTACTTC. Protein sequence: CASSLDKGGGRSETQYF.